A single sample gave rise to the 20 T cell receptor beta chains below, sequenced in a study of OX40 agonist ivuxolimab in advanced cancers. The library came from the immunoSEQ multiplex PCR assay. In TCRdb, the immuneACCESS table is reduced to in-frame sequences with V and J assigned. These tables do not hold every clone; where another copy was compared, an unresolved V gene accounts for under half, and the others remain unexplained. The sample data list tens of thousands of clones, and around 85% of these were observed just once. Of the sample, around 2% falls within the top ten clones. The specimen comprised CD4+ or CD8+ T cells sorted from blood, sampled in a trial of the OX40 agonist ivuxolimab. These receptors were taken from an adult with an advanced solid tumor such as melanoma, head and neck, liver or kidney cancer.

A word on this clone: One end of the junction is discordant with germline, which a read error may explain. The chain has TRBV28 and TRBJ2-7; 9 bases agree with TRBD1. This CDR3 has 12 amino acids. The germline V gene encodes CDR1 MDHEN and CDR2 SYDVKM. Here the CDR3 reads CASSLGGDRVGF. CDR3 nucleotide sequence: TGTGCCAGCAGTTTGGGTGGGGACAGGGTCGGTTTC.

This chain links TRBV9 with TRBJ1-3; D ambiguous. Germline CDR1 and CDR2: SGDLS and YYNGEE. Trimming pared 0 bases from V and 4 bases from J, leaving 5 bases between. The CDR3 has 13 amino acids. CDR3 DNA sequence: TGTGCCAGCAGCGTAGGTCCAGGAAACACCATATATTTT. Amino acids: CASSVGPGNTIYF.

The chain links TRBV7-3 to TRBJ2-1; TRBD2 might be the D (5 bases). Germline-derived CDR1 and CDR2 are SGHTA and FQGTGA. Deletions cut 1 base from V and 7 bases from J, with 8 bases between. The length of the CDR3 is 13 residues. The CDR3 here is CASSLIRGNEQFF. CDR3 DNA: TGTGCCAGCAGCTTAATTCGGGGTAATGAGCAGTTCTTC.

The chain's CDR3 is CASSLLAGGSTDTQYF. CDR3 nucleotide sequence: TGTGCCAGCAGTTTACTAGCGGGAGGGAGCACAGATACGCAGTATTTT. The chain joins TRBV27 to TRBJ2-3; 12 bases agree with TRBD2. V dropped 2 bases and J dropped 0; count of bases not matched to a gene: 0. The CDR3 covers 16 residues. Germline V gives CDR1 MNHEY, CDR2 SMNVEV (reference sequence).

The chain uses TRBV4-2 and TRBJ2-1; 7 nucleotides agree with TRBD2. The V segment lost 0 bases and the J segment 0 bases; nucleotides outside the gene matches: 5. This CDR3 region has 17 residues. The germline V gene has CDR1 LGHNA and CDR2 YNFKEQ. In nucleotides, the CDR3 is TGTGCCAGCAGCCAAGATGGCGGGGGTTCCTCCTACAATGAGCAGTTCTTC. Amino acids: CASSQDGGGSSYNEQFF.

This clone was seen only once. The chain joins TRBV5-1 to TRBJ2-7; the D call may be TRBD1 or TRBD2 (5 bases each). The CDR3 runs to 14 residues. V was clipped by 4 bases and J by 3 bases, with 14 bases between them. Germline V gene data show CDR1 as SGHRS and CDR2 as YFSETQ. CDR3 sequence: CASSPEGTRYEQYF. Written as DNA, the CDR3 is TGCGCCAGCAGCCCCGAGGGGACCCGCTACGAGCAGTACTTC. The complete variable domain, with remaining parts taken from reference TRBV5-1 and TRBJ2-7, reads KAGVTQTPRYLIKTRGQQVTLSCSPISGHRSVSWYQQTPGQGLQFLFEYFSETQRNKGNFPGRFSGRQFSNSRSEMNVSTLELGDSALYLCASSPEGTRYEQYFGPGTRLTVT.

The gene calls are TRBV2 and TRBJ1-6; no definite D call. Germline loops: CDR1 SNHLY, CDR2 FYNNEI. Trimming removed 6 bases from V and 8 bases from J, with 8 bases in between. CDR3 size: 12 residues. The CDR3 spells CASRGWDSPLHF. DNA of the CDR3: TGTGCCAGCAGGGGCTGGGATTCACCCCTCCACTTT.

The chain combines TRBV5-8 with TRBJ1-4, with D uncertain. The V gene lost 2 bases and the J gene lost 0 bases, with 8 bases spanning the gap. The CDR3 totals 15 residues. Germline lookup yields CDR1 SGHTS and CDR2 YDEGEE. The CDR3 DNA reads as TGTGCCAGCAGCTTCCAGGTCGCAACTAATGAAAAACTGTTTTTT. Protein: CASSFQVATNEKLFF.

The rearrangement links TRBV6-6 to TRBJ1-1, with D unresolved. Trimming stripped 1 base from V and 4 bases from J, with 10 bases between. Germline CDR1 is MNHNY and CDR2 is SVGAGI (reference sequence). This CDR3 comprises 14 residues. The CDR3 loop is CASSYFGKSTEAFF. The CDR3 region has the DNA TGTGCCAGCAGTTACTTCGGCAAGAGCACTGAAGCTTTCTTT.

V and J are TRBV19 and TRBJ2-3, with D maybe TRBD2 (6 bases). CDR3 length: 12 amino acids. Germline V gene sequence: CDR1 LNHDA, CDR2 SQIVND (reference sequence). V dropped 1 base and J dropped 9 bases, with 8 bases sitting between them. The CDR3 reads CASSIAEGTQYF. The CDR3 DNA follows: TGTGCCAGTAGTATAGCGGAGGGAACGCAGTATTTT.

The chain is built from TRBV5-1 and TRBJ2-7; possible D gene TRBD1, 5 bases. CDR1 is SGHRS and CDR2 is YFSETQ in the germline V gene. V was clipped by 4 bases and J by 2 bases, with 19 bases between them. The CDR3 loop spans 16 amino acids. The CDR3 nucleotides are TGCGCCAGCAGCCAAAAACAGGTGTCGCTAACCTACGAGCAGTACTTC. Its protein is CASSQKQVSLTYEQYF.

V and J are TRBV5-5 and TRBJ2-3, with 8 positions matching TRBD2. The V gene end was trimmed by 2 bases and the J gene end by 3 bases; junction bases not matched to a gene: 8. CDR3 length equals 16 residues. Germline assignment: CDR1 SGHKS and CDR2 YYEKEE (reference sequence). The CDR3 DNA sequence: TGTGCCAGCAGCTTAGTCGGGACTAGTCCAACAGATACGCAGTATTTT. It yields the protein CASSLVGTSPTDTQYF.

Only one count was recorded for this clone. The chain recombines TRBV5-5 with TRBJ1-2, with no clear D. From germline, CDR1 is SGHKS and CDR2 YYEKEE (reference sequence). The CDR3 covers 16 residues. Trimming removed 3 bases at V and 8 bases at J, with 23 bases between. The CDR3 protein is CASSWNPRTELGGYTF. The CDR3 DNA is TGTGCCAGCAGCTGGAACCCACGGACCGAACTCGGGGGCTACACCTTC.

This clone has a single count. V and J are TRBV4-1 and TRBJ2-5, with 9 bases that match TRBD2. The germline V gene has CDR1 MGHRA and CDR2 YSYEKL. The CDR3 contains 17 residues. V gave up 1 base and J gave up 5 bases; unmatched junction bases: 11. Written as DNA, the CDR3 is TGCGCCAGCAGCCAAGTAACCCTAGCGGGAAGGCAGGAGACCCAGTACTTC. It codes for CASSQVTLAGRQETQYF.

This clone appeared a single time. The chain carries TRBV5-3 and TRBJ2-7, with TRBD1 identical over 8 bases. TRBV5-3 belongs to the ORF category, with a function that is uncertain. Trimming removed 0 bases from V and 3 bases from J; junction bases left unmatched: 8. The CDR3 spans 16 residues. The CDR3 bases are TGTGCCAGAAGCTTGGTGGGCCAGGGGGCGATCTACGAGCAGTACTTC. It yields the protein CARSLVGQGAIYEQYF.

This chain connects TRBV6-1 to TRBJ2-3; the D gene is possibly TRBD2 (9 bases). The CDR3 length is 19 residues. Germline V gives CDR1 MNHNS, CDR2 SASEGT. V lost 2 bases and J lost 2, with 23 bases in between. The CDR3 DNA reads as TGTGCCAGCAGTGAATACATCAGGGGGCGGGAGGGAGTCACAGATACGCAGTATTTT. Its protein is CASSEYIRGREGVTDTQYF.

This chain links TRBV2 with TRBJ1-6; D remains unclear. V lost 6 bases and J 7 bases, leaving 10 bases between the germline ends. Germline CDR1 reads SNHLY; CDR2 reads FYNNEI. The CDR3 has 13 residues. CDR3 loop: CASRFSANSPLHF. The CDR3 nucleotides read TGTGCCAGCAGGTTCTCGGCCAATTCACCCCTCCACTTT.

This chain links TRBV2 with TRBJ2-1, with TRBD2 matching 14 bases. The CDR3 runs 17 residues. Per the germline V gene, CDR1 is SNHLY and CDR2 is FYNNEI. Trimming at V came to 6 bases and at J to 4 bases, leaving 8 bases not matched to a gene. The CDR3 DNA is TGTGCCAGCAGCTATTCGGGACTAGCGGGAGTATACAATGAGCAGTTCTTC. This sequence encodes CASSYSGLAGVYNEQFF.

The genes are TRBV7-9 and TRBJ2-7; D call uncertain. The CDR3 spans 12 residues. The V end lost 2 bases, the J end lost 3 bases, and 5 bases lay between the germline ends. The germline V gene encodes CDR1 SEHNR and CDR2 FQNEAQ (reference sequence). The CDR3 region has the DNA TGTGCCAGCAGCTTATTGATCTACGAGCAGTACTTC. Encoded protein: CASSLLIYEQYF.

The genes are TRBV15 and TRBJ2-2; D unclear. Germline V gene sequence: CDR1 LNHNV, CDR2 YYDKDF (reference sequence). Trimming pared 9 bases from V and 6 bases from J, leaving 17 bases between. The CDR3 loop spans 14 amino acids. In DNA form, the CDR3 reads TGTGCCACATCACGAAGGCCAGGCCCCGGGGAGCTGTTTTTT. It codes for CATSRRPGPGELFF.